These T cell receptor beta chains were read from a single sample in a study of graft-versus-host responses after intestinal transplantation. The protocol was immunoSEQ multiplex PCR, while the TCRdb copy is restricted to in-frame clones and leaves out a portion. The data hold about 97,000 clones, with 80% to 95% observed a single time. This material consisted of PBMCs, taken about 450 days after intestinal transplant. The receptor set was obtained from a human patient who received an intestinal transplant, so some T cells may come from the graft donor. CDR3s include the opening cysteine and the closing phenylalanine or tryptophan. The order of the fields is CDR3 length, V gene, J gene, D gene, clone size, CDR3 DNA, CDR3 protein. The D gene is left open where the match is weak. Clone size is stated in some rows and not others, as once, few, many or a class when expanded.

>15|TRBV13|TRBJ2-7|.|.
TGTGCCAGCAGCTTAAGGTCCCCGAGGCCCTACGAGCAGTACTTC
CASSLRSPRPYEQYF
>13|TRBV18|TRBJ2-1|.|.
TGTGCCAGCTCCCCACCAGGGGCCAATGAGCAGTTCTTC
CASSPPGANEQFF
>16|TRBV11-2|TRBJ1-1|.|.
TGTGCCAGCAGCTTACCCCAGGCCCCACAGAGCACTGAAGCTTTCTTT
CASSLPQAPQSTEAFF
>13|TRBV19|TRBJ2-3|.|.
TGTGCCAGTAGTATGGGTCCGGGGGATACGCAGTATTTT
CASSMGPGDTQYF
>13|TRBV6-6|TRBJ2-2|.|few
TGTGCCAGCAGTTACGGGGGCACCGGGGAGCTGTTTTTT
CASSYGGTGELFF
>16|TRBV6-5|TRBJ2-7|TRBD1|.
TGTGCCAGCAGTTGGACAGGGCGGGCTGTGTCTGGCGAGCAGTACTTC
CASSWTGRAVSGEQYF
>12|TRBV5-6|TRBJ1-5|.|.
TGTGCCAGCAGCGTTGACAGGCAGCCCCAGCATTTT
CASSVDRQPQHF
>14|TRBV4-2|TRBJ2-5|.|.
TGTGCCAGCAGCCAAGGGGGGGTACAAGAGACCCAGTACTTC
CASSQGGVQETQYF
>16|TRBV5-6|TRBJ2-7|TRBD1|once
TGTGCCAGCAGCTTGGTGCTAGGGGGCTATAGGAGGGAGCAGTACTTC
CASSLVLGGYRREQYF
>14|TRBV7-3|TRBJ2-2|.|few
TGTGCCAGCAGCTCGCAGCCACGGAGCGGGGAGCTGTTTTTT
CASSSQPRSGELFF
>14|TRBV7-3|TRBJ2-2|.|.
TGTGCCAGCAGCTTAAAGGGGGGAACCGGGGAGCTGTTTTTT
CASSLKGGTGELFF
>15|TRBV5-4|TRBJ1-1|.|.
TGTGCCAGCAGGAGGGTATGGGATTCGAACACTGAAGCTTTCTTT
CASRRVWDSNTEAFF
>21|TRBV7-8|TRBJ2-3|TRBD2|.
TGTGCCAGCAGCTCCCCTATTCGGGGTAGCGGGGGGACTTATGGCACAGATACGCAGTATTTT
CASSSPIRGSGGTYGTDTQYF
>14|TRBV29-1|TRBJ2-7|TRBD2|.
TGCAGCGTTGAGGCCGGGGGGAACCGCTACGAGCAGTACTTC
CSVEAGGNRYEQYF
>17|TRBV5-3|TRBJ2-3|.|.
TGTGCCAGAAGCCAAACCCACAGATTACCTAGCACAGATACGCAGTATTTT
CARSQTHRLPSTDTQYF
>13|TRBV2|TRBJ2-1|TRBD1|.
TGTGCCAGCAGTGATAGGCAGGGGGATGAGCAGTTCTTC
CASSDRQGDEQFF
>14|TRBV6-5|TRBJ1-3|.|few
TGTGCCAGCAGTTACGGGGGATCTGGAAACACCATATATTTT
CASSYGGSGNTIYF
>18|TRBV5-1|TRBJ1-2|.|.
TGCGCCAGCAGTTTCGCCCACCCCGGGGCCCTGAACCCCTATGGCTACACCTTC
CASSFAHPGALNPYGYTF
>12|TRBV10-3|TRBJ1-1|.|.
TGTGCCGTCAGTGGTACCCCCGCTGAAGCTTTCTTT
CAVSGTPAEAFF
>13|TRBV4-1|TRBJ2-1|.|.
TGCGCCAGCAGCCAAGTGAGCGCTGCTGAGCAGTTCTTC
CASSQVSAAEQFF
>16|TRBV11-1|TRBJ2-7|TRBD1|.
TGTGCCAGCAGCTTACCCTCCGGGACAGGGGGTGCCGAGCAGTACTTC
CASSLPSGTGGAEQYF
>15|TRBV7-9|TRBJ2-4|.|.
TGTGCCAGCTGGGCCGGGACACCAGCCAAAAACATTCAGTACTTC
CASWAGTPAKNIQYF
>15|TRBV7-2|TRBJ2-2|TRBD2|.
TGTGCCAGCAGCTTAGTAGCGGGGAACACCGGGGAGCTGTTTTTT
CASSLVAGNTGELFF
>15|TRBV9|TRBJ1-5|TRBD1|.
TGTGCCAGCAGCCGACAGGGCGATAGCAATCAGCCCCAGCATTTT
CASSRQGDSNQPQHF
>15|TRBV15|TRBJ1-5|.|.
TGTGCCACCAGCAGAGATCGAGGGGTGGATCAGCCCCAGCATTTT
CATSRDRGVDQPQHF
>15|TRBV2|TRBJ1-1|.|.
TGTGCCAGCAGTGCAAGAGGGGACATCATGGCTGAAGCTTTCTTT
CASSARGDIMAEAFF
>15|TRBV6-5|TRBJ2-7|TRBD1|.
TGTGCCAGCAGTTACTCTCACAGGGGACCCTACGAGCAGTACTTC
CASSYSHRGPYEQYF
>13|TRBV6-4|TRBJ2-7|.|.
TGTGCCAGCAGTGACGCCCAGATCTACGAGCAGTACTTC
CASSDAQIYEQYF
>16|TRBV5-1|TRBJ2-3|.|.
TGCGCCAGCAGCTTGGCTGTAGGGTTTAGCACAGATACGCAGTATTTT
CASSLAVGFSTDTQYF
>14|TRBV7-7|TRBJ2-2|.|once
TGTGCTAGCAGCTTAGGACGGGACACCGGGGAGCTGTTTTTT
CASSLGRDTGELFF
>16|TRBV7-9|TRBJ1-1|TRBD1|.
TGTGCCAGCAGCTTAGGCCTCAGGGGGCCCGACACTGAAGCTTTCTTT
CASSLGLRGPDTEAFF
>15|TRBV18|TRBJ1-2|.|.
TGTGCCAGCTCACGCGAAGACAGCCTGACCTATGGCTACACCTTC
CASSREDSLTYGYTF
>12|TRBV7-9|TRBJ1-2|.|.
TGTGCCAGCAGCTTAGACCCCAGGGGCTACACCTTC
CASSLDPRGYTF
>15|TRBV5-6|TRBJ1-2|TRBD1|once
TGTGCCAGCAGCTTGGGGGACAGGGAACCATATGGCTACACCTTC
CASSLGDREPYGYTF
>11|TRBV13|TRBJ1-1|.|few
TGTGCCAGCAGCTTAGGCACTGAAGCTTTCTTT
CASSLGTEAFF
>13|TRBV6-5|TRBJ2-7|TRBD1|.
TGTGCCAGCAGAACAGGGGGCCTAAATGAGCAGTACTTC
CASRTGGLNEQYF
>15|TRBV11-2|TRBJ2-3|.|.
TGTGCCAGCAGCTTAGCAGGACAGAGCACAGATACGCAGTATTTT
CASSLAGQSTDTQYF
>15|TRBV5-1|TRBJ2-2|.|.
TGCGCCAGCAGCCCCCGGGACGAAACCACCGGGGAGCTGTTTTTT
CASSPRDETTGELFF
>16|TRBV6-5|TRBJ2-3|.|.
TGTGCCAGCAGTTACTTTTCGGGGGCGGGAGCAGATACGCAGTATTTT
CASSYFSGAGADTQYF
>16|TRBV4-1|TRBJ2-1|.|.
TGCGCCAGCAGCCAAGAGGTGGTGACGGGCTACAATGAGCAGTTCTTC
CASSQEVVTGYNEQFF
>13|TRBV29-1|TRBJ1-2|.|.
TGCAGCGTCGAAGGCAGCCTTAACTATGGCTACACCTTC
CSVEGSLNYGYTF
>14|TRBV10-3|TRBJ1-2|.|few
TGTGCCTCCCATCAGTCCCCAGGGCCTAGTGGCTACACCTTC
CASHQSPGPSGYTF
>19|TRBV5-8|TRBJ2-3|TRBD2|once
TGTGCCAGCAGCCCGGGGAGCACTAGCGGGGGGGCCTTAACAGATACGCAGTATTTT
CASSPGSTSGGALTDTQYF
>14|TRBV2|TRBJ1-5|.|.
TGTGCCAGCAGTGAAGGTCAAATCAATCAGCCCCAGCATTTT
CASSEGQINQPQHF
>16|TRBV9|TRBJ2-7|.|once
TGTGCCAGCAGCGACAACCTGGGGACACCAGCTTACGAGCAGTACTTC
CASSDNLGTPAYEQYF
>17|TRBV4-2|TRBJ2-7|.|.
TGTGCCAGCAGCCAAGACCCCATTCGGGCCCCCTCCTACGAGCAGTACTTC
CASSQDPIRAPSYEQYF
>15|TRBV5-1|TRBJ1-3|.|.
TGCGCCAGCAGCTTGGTAGGGGGGCTGGTTGACACCATATATTTT
CASSLVGGLVDTIYF
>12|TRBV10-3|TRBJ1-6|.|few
TGTGCCATCCAGAGGGGTAATTCACCCCTCCACTTT
CAIQRGNSPLHF
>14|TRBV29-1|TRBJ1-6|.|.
TGCAGCGTCCCCCGGGGGGTCTATAATTCACCCCTCCACTTT
CSVPRGVYNSPLHF
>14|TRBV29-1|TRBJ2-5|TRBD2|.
TGCAGCGTTGAAGTCGCGGGGGGTCAGGAGACCCAGTACTTC
CSVEVAGGQETQYF
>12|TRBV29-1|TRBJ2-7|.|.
TGCAGCGTCACCGTCGGAAACTACGAGCAGTACTTC
CSVTVGNYEQYF
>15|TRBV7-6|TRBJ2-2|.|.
TGTGCCAGCAGTGGGACATCCGCGAACACCGGGGAGCTGTTTTTT
CASSGTSANTGELFF
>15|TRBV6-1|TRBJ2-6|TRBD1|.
TGTGCCAGCAGTGATGGGACAGCTGGGGCCAACGTCCTGACTTTC
CASSDGTAGANVLTF
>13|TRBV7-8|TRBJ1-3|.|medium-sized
TGTGCCAGCAGCGGGGAGTCTGGAAACACCATATATTTT
CASSGESGNTIYF
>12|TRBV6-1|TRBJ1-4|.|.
TGTGCCAGCGAGGGTTTTTCGGAAAAACTGTTTTTT
CASEGFSEKLFF
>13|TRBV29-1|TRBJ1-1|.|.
TGCAGCGTTGACTACAGGGTTGGCACTGAAGCTTTCTTT
CSVDYRVGTEAFF